This TCR beta chain was documented in a study of T cells in Graves' hyperthyroidism and ophthalmopathy. There are 15 residues in the CDR3. With V trimmed by 3 bases and J by 6 bases, 6 bases remained unmatched. CDR1 and CDR2 (germline): KGHSH, LQKENI. This clonotype was counted between two and nine times. TCR beta CDR3 regions were amplified from RNA. The HTBI primer set served for first-round RT-PCR of the TCR CDR3. One entry per CDR3 protein results from TCRdb running MiXCR on the multiplex PCR reads. The sample consists of 540,000 or so distinct CDR3 sequences, 15% to 18% of them appearing once. Patients counted as stable if ophthalmopathy did not develop within 18 months. Source material for PBMCs was less than 12 ml fresh peripheral blood.

The rearrangement joins TRBV18 to TRBJ2-7; 12 nucleotides line up with TRBD2. Material: blood. The receptor was isolated from a woman aged 25 to 45 with Graves' hyperthyroidism. CDR3 amino acids: CASSPMTSGSGEQYF. CDR3 nucleotides: TGTGCCAGCTCACCCATGACTAGCGGGAGCGGCGAGCAGTACTTC.